Presented here are 17 T cell receptor beta chains from one specimen sequenced in a study of blood T cell repertoires in COVID-19. Produced via immunoSEQ multiplex PCR; TCRdb's table is partial and in-frame only. Seen here are some 150,000 clones, around 85% observed once, and the top ten hold 9.2%. The sequencing input was PBMCs or T cells enriched from blood (not recorded which). All receptors come from a middle-aged man who had recovered from COVID-19.

This clone was seen a single time. The chain is built from TRBV9 and TRBJ1-2; D is perhaps TRBD1 (6 bases). This CDR3 has 14 amino acids. Deletions cut 4 bases from V and 3 bases from J, with 13 bases between. Germline V CDR1 and CDR2: SGDLS, YYNGEE. The CDR3: CASSPQGPDYGYTF. The CDR3 nucleotides read TGTGCCAGCAGCCCCCAGGGGCCGGACTATGGCTACACCTTC.

This clone was seen only a few times. In DNA form, the CDR3 reads TGTGCCAGCGGTCAGGTAATGCGCAATCAGCCCCAGCATTTT. Residues: CASGQVMRNQPQHF. The V gene is TRBV2, the J gene TRBJ1-5; D not resolved. Deletions cut 8 bases from V and 2 bases from J, with 13 bases between. Germline V CDR1 and CDR2: SNHLY, FYNNEI. CDR3 length equals 14 residues.

The chain recombines TRBV7-2 with TRBJ2-5, with TRBD1 identical over 9 bases. The germline gives CDR1 SGHTA, CDR2 FQGNSA. This CDR3 has 15 residues. The junction had 8 bases not matched to a gene; V was cut back by 5 bases and J by 4 bases. This CDR3 is CASSTLTGGGETQYF. CDR3 DNA: TGTGCCAGCAGCACCCTGACAGGGGGGGGAGAGACCCAGTACTTC.

The V gene is TRBV9, the J gene TRBJ1-6; 11 nucleotides align to TRBD1. Looked up from germline, CDR1 is SGDLS and CDR2 is YYNGEE. This CDR3 comprises 14 residues. Trimming removed 4 bases from V and 9 bases from J; junction bases left unmatched: 3. The CDR3 region is CASSLGQGASPLHF. The DNA of the CDR3 is TGTGCCAGCAGCCTCGGACAGGGGGCTTCACCCCTCCACTTT. The whole variable domain, remainder taken from reference TRBV9 and TRBJ1-6, is DSGVTQTPKHLITATGQRVTLRCSPRSGDLSVYWYQQSLDQGLQFLIQYYNGEERAKGNILERFSAQQFPDLHSELNLSSLELGDSALYFCASSLGQGASPLHFGNGTRLTVT.

The genes are TRBV14 and TRBJ2-2; 8 positions match TRBD1. The germline V gene encodes CDR1 SGHDN and CDR2 FVKESK. This CDR3 is 14 amino acids long. V trimming: 3 bases; J trimming: 7 bases; junction bases outside the gene matches: 4. As DNA, the CDR3 is TGTGCCAGCAGCCAGGGGACAGGATTCGGGGAGCTGTTTTTT. Translated: CASSQGTGFGELFF.

The rearrangement joins TRBV14 to TRBJ1-6; D perhaps matches TRBD1 (6 bases). This CDR3 region has 15 residues. Trimming shortened V by 0 bases and J by 5 bases, and 8 bases separated the two germline ends. Germline V gene lookup returns CDR1 SGHDN and CDR2 FVKESK. CDR3 sequence reads: CASSQEGAHNSPLHF. The DNA for the CDR3 is TGTGCCAGCAGCCAAGAGGGGGCTCATAATTCACCCCTCCACTTT. The entire variable domain, with the rest obtained from reference TRBV14 and TRBJ1-6, is as follows: EAGVTQFPSHSVIEKGQTVTLRCDPISGHDNLYWYRRVMGKEIKFLLHFVKESKQDESGMPNNRFLAERTGGTYSTLKVQPAELEDSGVYFCASSQEGAHNSPLHFGNGTRLTVT.

The rearrangement uses TRBV19 and TRBJ1-3; 8 bases are a match to TRBD1. The CDR3 spans 16 residues. V lost 5 bases to trimming and J lost 0 bases; unmatched junction nucleotides: 6. In germline, CDR1 is LNHDA, CDR2 SQIVND (reference sequence). CDR3 region: CASSRQGTSSGNTIYF. The CDR3 bases are TGTGCCAGTAGTCGACAGGGGACGAGCTCTGGAAACACCATATATTTT.

The chain is built from TRBV28 and TRBJ1-2, with 8 bases fitting TRBD1. V shed 5 bases and J 7 bases; nucleotides not matched to a gene: 15. Germline V gene data show CDR1 as MDHEN and CDR2 as SYDVKM. This CDR3 comprises 16 residues. CDR3 amino acids: CASSSRGQGRGAGYTF. The CDR3 coding sequence is TGTGCCAGCAGTAGCAGAGGACAGGGAAGGGGAGCTGGCTACACCTTC.

The rearrangement links TRBV12-3 or TRBV12-4 to TRBJ2-1; possible D gene TRBD2, 6 bases. The CDR3 is made up of 13 amino acids. Between the trimmed V and J ends, which lost 6 bases and 3 bases, there was a span of 9 bases. CDR3 sequence reads: CASRSGSYNEQFF. The DNA for the CDR3 is TGTGCCAGCAGGTCCGGGAGCTACAATGAGCAGTTCTTC.

The chain has TRBV28 and TRBJ1-1; 7 bases line up with TRBD1. V lost 6 bases and J lost 4; bases outside the gene matches: 8. The CDR3 length is 14 residues. Germline V CDR1 and CDR2: MDHEN, SYDVKM. The CDR3 here is CASRSTGLGTEAFF. The CDR3, as DNA: TGTGCCAGCAGGTCGACAGGGTTAGGCACTGAAGCTTTCTTT.

The chain carries TRBV24-1 and TRBJ2-1, with TRBD1 as a possible D gene (5 bases). CDR3 length: 13 amino acids. V gave up 7 bases and J gave up 3 bases, with 9 bases separating them. In germline, CDR1 is KGHDR, CDR2 SFDVKD. CDR3 protein: CATRTDSYNEQFF. DNA of the CDR3: TGTGCCACCAGGACAGACAGCTACAATGAGCAGTTCTTC.

This rearrangement joins TRBV19 to TRBJ1-1; possible D gene TRBD1, 6 bases. CDR3 length equals 13 residues. The germline V and J ends were trimmed by 3 bases and 5 bases, with 10 bases remaining between them. CDR1 and CDR2 from the germline V gene are LNHDA and SQIVND (reference sequence). In DNA form, the CDR3 reads TGTGCCAGTAGTATCGAGGGGGGGACTGAAGCTTTCTTT. Its translation: CASSIEGGTEAFF.

This chain joins TRBV2 and TRBJ1-2; tentative D call: TRBD1 (5 bases). Germline CDR1 SNHLY, CDR2 FYNNEI. The CDR3 consists of 13 residues. V dropped 6 bases and J dropped 2 bases, with 10 bases sitting between them. This CDR3 is CASRTDINYGYTF. For the CDR3, the DNA is TGTGCCAGCAGGACGGACATCAACTATGGCTACACCTTC.

Here the CDR3 DNA reads TGTGCCAGCAGTCGGACAGGGTCCGGCTACACCTTC. Protein product: CASSRTGSGYTF. This chain connects TRBV2 to TRBJ1-2; 8 bases line up with TRBD1. This CDR3 comprises 12 residues. The J segment lost 8 bases and the V segment lost 5 bases, leaving 4 bases of the junction unmatched. Germline CDR1 is SNHLY and CDR2 is FYNNEI.

This chain uses TRBV25-1 with TRBJ2-7, with 9 bases aligning to TRBD1. The V gene's germline CDR1 is MGHDK and CDR2 SYGVNS. This CDR3 comprises 13 residues. The V segment lost 8 bases and the J segment 4 bases; nucleotides outside the gene matches: 6. The CDR3 region has the DNA TGTGCCAGCGCCGGGACAGGGAAGTACGAGCAGTACTTC. Translating it yields CASAGTGKYEQYF.

The genes are TRBV12-2 and TRBJ1-5; whether TRBD1, the table's D call, matches the DNA was not checked. TRBV12-2 is reported as a pseudogene. CDR3 length: 18 residues. The CDR3 is CASRLESRGSGGNQPQHF. The CDR3 DNA is TGTGCAAGTCGCTTAGAGTCCAGGGGAAGTGGAGGCAATCAGCCCCAGCATTTT.

The rearrangement uses TRBV9 and TRBJ2-7, with a possible D match to TRBD2 (5 bases). Germline values: CDR1 SGDLS, CDR2 YYNGEE. Trimming stripped 0 bases from V and 3 bases from J, with 13 bases between. This CDR3 has 15 amino acids. The CDR3 region is CASSVGRRFRYEQYF. The CDR3, as DNA: TGTGCCAGCAGCGTAGGGAGGAGGTTCCGCTACGAGCAGTACTTC.